The text below deals with one T cell receptor beta chain. This record comes from a study of blood T cells in healthy people across ages. CDR3 length equals 13 residues. Trimming took 6 bases from V and 4 from J; bases not matched to a gene: 4. Germline assignment: CDR1 KGHSY and CDR2 FQNENV. It was with a sample-barcoded 5' primer and a J-beta primer mix that a second PCR of about 6 to 12 cycles was run. Samples each returned at least 3 million CDR3-containing paired-end reads. In TCRdb, the 5' RACE reads were re-called with MiXCR into one record per CDR3 protein. The sample yields roughly 800,000 distinct CDR3 sequences, roughly 53% seen once.

Input material: blood. This sequence joins TRBV16 and TRBJ1-1; TRBD1 aligns across 8 bases. This clonotype was obtained from a man older than 75 in good health. DNA for the CDR3: TGTGCCAGCAGACCCGACAGGGGCACTGAAGCTTTCTTT. This translates into CASRPDRGTEAFF.